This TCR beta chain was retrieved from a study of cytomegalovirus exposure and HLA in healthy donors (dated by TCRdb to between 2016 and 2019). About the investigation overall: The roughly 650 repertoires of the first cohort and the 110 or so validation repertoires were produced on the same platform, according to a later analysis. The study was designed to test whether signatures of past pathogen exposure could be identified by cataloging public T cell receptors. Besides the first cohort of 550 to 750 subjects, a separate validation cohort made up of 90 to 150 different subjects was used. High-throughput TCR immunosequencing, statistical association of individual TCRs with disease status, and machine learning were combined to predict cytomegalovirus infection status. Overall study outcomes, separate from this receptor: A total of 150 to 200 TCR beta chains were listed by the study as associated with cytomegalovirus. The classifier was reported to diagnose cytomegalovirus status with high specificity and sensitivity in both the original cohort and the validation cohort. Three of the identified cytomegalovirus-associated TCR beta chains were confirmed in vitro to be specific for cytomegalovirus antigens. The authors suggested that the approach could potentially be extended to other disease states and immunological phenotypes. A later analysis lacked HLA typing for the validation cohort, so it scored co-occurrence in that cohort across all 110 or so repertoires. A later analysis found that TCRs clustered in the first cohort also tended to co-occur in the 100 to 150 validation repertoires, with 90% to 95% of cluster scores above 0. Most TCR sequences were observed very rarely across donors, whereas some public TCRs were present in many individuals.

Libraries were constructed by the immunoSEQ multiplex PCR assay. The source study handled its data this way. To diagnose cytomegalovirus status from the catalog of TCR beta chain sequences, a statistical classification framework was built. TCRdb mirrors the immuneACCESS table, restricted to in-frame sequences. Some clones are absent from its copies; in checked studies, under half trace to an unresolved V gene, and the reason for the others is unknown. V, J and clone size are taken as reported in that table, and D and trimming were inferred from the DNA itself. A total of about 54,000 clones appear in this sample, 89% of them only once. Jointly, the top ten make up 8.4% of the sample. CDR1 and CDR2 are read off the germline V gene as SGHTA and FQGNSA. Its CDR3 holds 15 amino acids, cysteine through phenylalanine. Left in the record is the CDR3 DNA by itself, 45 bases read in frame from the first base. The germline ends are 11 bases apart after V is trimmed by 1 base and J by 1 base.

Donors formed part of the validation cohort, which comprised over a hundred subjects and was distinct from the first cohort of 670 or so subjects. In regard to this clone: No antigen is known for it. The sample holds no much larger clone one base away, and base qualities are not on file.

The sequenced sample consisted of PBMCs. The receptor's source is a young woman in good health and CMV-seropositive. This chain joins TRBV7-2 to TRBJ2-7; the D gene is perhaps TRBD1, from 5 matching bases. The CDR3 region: CASSLVKGLSYEQYF. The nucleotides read TGTGCCAGCAGCTTAGTGAAGGGGTTATCCTACGAGCAGTACTTC.